This passage covers 24 T cell receptor beta chains from one sample sequenced in a study of shared clonotypes between healthy human individuals. Sequencing used immunoSEQ multiplex PCR; TCRdb keeps in-frame clones, though not all of them. This sample has under 750,000 clones, with approximately 72% found just once. The sequenced material came from memory CD4+ T cells sorted from blood. Indicated subset: CD45RA-negative fraction. The receptors originated from a woman aged 30 to 39 in good health.

In the case of this clone: This sample also contains other DNA sequences that code for the same CDR3. The chain combines TRBV6-5 with TRBJ1-4; maybe TRBD1 (5 bases). Trimming removed 0 bases at V and 3 bases at J, with 5 bases between. CDR3 length: 14 residues. The germline gives CDR1 MNHEY, CDR2 SVGAGI. CDR3 loop: CASSYSGANEKLFF. CDR3 coding DNA: TGTGCCAGCAGTTACTCGGGGGCTAATGAAAAACTGTTTTTT.

V is TRBV29-1 and J is TRBJ2-1; D uncertain. The V gene lost 6 bases and the J gene lost 9 bases, with 21 bases spanning the gap. The CDR3 has 14 residues. Germline V gene lookup returns CDR1 SQVTM and CDR2 ANQGSEA. CDR3 residues: CSVVQDPPLGEQFF. CDR3 in DNA: TGCAGCGTCGTGCAGGATCCGCCTCTAGGTGAGCAGTTCTTC.

V gene TRBV19 combines with J gene TRBJ1-2; D may be TRBD1 (5 bases). Germline CDR1 is LNHDA and CDR2 is SQIVND (reference sequence). The V end lost 5 bases, the J end lost 0 bases, and 13 bases lay between the germline ends. The CDR3 length is 15 residues. This chain's CDR3 is CASSLPGPANYGYTF. The CDR3 coding sequence is TGTGCCAGTAGTCTACCGGGACCAGCTAACTATGGCTACACCTTC.

In nucleotides, the CDR3 is TGTGCCAGTAGTACAGAGGGCCCTTGGGGTGAGCAGTTCTTC. The encoded protein is CASSTEGPWGEQFF. V is TRBV19 and J is TRBJ2-1; tentative D call: TRBD2 (5 bases). This CDR3 is 14 amino acids long. V was pared by 4 bases and J by 9 bases, with 16 bases between. Germline loops: CDR1 LNHDA, CDR2 SQIVND (reference sequence). The whole variable domain, remainder taken from reference TRBV19 and TRBJ2-1, is DGGITQSPKYLFRKEGQNVTLSCEQNLNHDAMYWYRQDPGQGLRLIYYSQIVNDFQKGDIAEGYSVSREKKESFPLTVTSAQKNPTAFYLCASSTEGPWGEQFFGPGTRLTVL.

The genes are TRBV19 and TRBJ1-3; D is perhaps TRBD1 (5 bases). The CDR3 is made up of 17 amino acids. Germline CDR1 reads LNHDA; CDR2 reads SQIVND (reference sequence). The V gene lost 3 bases and the J gene lost 2 bases, with 17 bases spanning the gap. The CDR3 loop reads CASSIFWGGGAGNTIYF. CDR3 nucleotide sequence: TGTGCCAGTAGTATCTTCTGGGGCGGCGGAGCTGGAAACACCATATATTTT. Full variable domain (remainder filled in from reference TRBV19 and TRBJ1-3): DGGITQSPKYLFRKEGQNVTLSCEQNLNHDAMYWYRQDPGQGLRLIYYSQIVNDFQKGDIAEGYSVSREKKESFPLTVTSAQKNPTAFYLCASSIFWGGGAGNTIYFGEGSWLTVV.

At least ten counts were recorded for this clone. The rearrangement uses TRBV2 and TRBJ2-7, with 7 bases matching TRBD2. V was pared by 6 bases and J by 4 bases, with 9 bases of the junction left unmatched. In germline, CDR1 is SNHLY, CDR2 FYNNEI. The CDR3 contains 14 residues. The CDR3 DNA is TGTGCCAGCAGCCCCAGGGAGGGTTTGTACGAGCAGTACTTC. This codes for CASSPREGLYEQYF.

The V call is TRBV30, the J call TRBJ2-2; D might be TRBD1 (6 bases). Per the germline V gene, CDR1 is GTSNPN and CDR2 is SVGIG (reference sequence). With 5 bases removed from V and 5 bases from J, the gap between germline ends came to 21 bases. This CDR3 region has 16 residues. CDR3 protein: CAWGHTGFSRTGELFF. The DNA of the CDR3 is TGTGCCTGGGGTCACACAGGGTTTTCGAGGACCGGGGAGCTGTTTTTT.

The rearrangement joins TRBV6-1 to TRBJ1-1; 7 nucleotides agree with TRBD1. The germline V gene has CDR1 MNHNS and CDR2 SASEGT. This CDR3 contains 14 residues. V lost 7 bases, J lost 4 bases, and 9 bases stayed unmatched. The DNA of the CDR3 is TGTGCCAGCAAGTCGGCTGGGACAGCCACTGAAGCTTTCTTT. Translated: CASKSAGTATEAFF.

This rearrangement joins TRBV7-2 to TRBJ2-5, with a possible D match to TRBD1 (6 bases). The J call may be in error: the DNA end matches TRBJ2-7 better. The CDR3 has 14 residues. CDR1 and CDR2 from the germline V gene are SGHTA and FQGNSA. The CDR3, as DNA: TGTGCCAGCAGCGTTTACAGGGAGTCCTACGAGCAGTACTTC. It specifies CASSVYRESYEQYF.

This clone was seen a handful of times. This sequence joins TRBV5-6 and TRBJ2-3; D ambiguous. The germline gives CDR1 SGHDT, CDR2 YYEEEE. The CDR3 length is 13 residues. With 0 bases removed from V and 2 bases from J, the gap between germline ends came to 4 bases. CDR3 amino acids: CASSLVVTDTQYF. The CDR3 DNA follows: TGTGCCAGCAGCTTGGTAGTCACAGATACGCAGTATTTT.

A single count supports this clone. The chain has TRBV5-1 and TRBJ2-7; 9 positions match TRBD1. The V and J ends lost 4 bases and 5 bases, in that order; junction bases with no gene match: 7. The CDR3 sequence is 14 residues long. The germline gives CDR1 SGHRS, CDR2 YFSETQ. The CDR3 DNA sequence: TGCGCCAGCAGCACCCTACAGGGGGCCCACGAGCAGTACTTC. Amino acid sequence: CASSTLQGAHEQYF.

The CDR3 sequence: CASSTMGTSSYEQYF. Here the CDR3 DNA reads TGTGCCAGCAGCACCATGGGGACTAGCTCCTACGAGCAGTACTTC. V usage is TRBV7-2 and J usage is TRBJ2-7; 8 positions agree with TRBD2. The germline gives CDR1 SGHTA, CDR2 FQGNSA. The CDR3 is made up of 15 amino acids. With 5 bases clipped from V and 0 bases from J, the junction kept 6 bases outside the gene matches.

The rearrangement joins TRBV10-1 to TRBJ2-3; D is undetermined. V was pared by 2 bases and J by 6 bases, with 12 bases between. Germline CDR1 is WNHNN and CDR2 is SYGVQD (reference sequence). There are 14 residues in the CDR3. The CDR3: CASSEGGFSDTQYF. CDR3 bases: TGCGCCAGCAGTGAGGGTGGGTTTTCGGATACGCAGTATTTT.

This clone occurred a few times. Other DNA sequences in this specimen translate into the identical CDR3. This chain links TRBV5-1 with TRBJ1-2; D gene ambiguous. V was trimmed by 0 bases and J by 1 base, leaving 4 bases between them. The V gene's germline CDR1 is SGHRS and CDR2 YFSETQ. The CDR3 runs to 13 residues. The chain's CDR3 is CASSLDGNYGYTF. DNA of the CDR3: TGCGCCAGCAGCTTGGACGGTAACTATGGCTACACCTTC.

This clone was seen more than once but under ten times. The chain couples TRBV2 to TRBJ2-2; TRBD1 aligns across 10 bases. The V gene end was trimmed by 4 bases and the J gene end by 4 bases; junction bases not matched to a gene: 6. CDR1 SNHLY and CDR2 FYNNEI come from the germline V gene. This CDR3 contains 16 residues. The CDR3 sequence is CASSVGRTGGTGELFF. The CDR3 DNA sequence: TGTGCCAGCAGTGTTGGTCGGACAGGGGGCACCGGGGAGCTGTTTTTT.

As to this clone: This specimen includes other DNA sequences encoding the same CDR3. The chain joins TRBV7-3 to TRBJ2-5; D remains unclear. CDR1 is SGHTA and CDR2 is FQGTGA in the germline V gene. This CDR3 region has 13 residues. V shed 3 bases and J shed 5 bases, with 10 bases lying between them. The CDR3 reads CASSLLRGETQYF. The CDR3 nucleotides read TGTGCCAGCAGCTTGCTTAGAGGCGAGACCCAGTACTTC.

There are many counts of this clone. This chain joins TRBV5-1 and TRBJ2-1, with TRBD2 identical over 10 bases. V gave up 4 bases and J gave up 4 bases; unmatched junction bases: 5. CDR1 is SGHRS, CDR2 YFSETQ, per germline. There are 15 residues in the CDR3. The CDR3 loop reads CASSHASGGYNEQFF. The CDR3 DNA reads TGCGCCAGCAGCCACGCTAGCGGGGGATACAATGAGCAGTTCTTC. Full variable domain (outside the CDR3, taken from reference TRBV5-1 and TRBJ2-1): KAGVTQTPRYLIKTRGQQVTLSCSPISGHRSVSWYQQTPGQGLQFLFEYFSETQRNKGNFPGRFSGRQFSNSRSEMNVSTLELGDSALYLCASSHASGGYNEQFFGPGTRLTVL.

This clone has a handful of counts. The chain links TRBV2 to TRBJ1-4; 7 bases match TRBD1. Per germline, CDR1 SNHLY and CDR2 FYNNEI. The CDR3 runs to 13 residues. Trimming took 9 bases from V and 5 from J; bases not matched to a gene: 6. DNA of the CDR3: TGTGCCAGTACCGGGACAGAGAATGAAAAACTGTTTTTT. This translates into CASTGTENEKLFF.

The chain employs TRBV14 and TRBJ1-2, with 7 bases matching TRBD1. The CDR3 covers 13 residues. Trimming took 4 bases from V and 8 from J; bases not matched to a gene: 7. In germline, CDR1 is SGHDN, CDR2 FVKESK. The CDR3 reads CASSRGQAEGYTF. DNA of the CDR3: TGTGCCAGCAGCCGAGGACAGGCGGAGGGCTACACCTTC.

CDR3 bases: TGTGCCAGCAGCTTCGGACTAGCTGGGGAGACCCAGTACTTC. Translation: CASSFGLAGETQYF. The chain carries TRBV7-2 and TRBJ2-5; 8 bases align to TRBD2. CDR1 SGHTA and CDR2 FQGNSA come from the germline V gene. This CDR3 is built from 14 residues. V was clipped by 3 bases and J by 5 bases; unmatched bases: 5.

J is TRBJ2-3 and V is TRBV5-1; 8 bases map to TRBD2. Trimming removed 4 bases from V and 2 bases from J; junction bases left unmatched: 6. Germline V gene sequence: CDR1 SGHRS, CDR2 YFSETQ. This CDR3 region has 15 residues. The CDR3 here is CASSKTSGYTDTQYF. CDR3 in DNA: TGCGCCAGCAGCAAAACTAGCGGCTACACAGATACGCAGTATTTT.

This chain connects TRBV4-1 to TRBJ2-7; 7 nucleotides align to TRBD2. The CDR3 is 15 residues long. Germline CDR1 MGHRA, CDR2 YSYEKL. V was clipped by 4 bases and J by 3 bases; unmatched bases: 9. The DNA of the CDR3 is TGCGCCAGCAGCCCGGCGAGCGGGGCCTTCTACGAGCAGTACTTC. This codes for CASSPASGAFYEQYF.

The rearrangement joins TRBV7-2 to TRBJ1-1, with 9 bases identical to TRBD1. CDR3 size: 13 residues. CDR1 and CDR2 (germline): SGHTA, FQGNSA. Trimming at V came to 5 bases and at J to 5 bases, leaving 3 bases not matched to a gene. The CDR3 here is CASSADRGTEAFF. The CDR3 coding sequence is TGTGCCAGCAGCGCTGACAGGGGGACTGAAGCTTTCTTT.

This clone was seen only once. The chain has TRBV10-3 and TRBJ2-1; maybe TRBD2 (6 bases). Trimming shortened V by 10 bases and J by 3 bases, and 22 bases separated the two germline ends. The CDR3 totals 16 residues. Germline V lookup: CDR1 ENHRY, CDR2 SYGVKD. The CDR3 DNA is TGTGCCACCCAAACCGGGGGACCGGGTTACTACAATGAGCAGTTCTTC. Encoded protein: CATQTGGPGYYNEQFF.